This record concerns one TCR beta chain sequence. The sample's time point: patch test 2, 6 weeks after DPC sensitization. The sample's treatment: therapeutic diphenylcyclopropenone sensitization with weekly scalp DPC. This specimen belongs to a study of human T cells and chemical hapten exposure. From germline, CDR1 is SGHRS and CDR2 YFSETQ. Trimming took 0 bases from V and 3 from J, leaving 9 bases between them. This CDR3 is 14 amino acids long. TCRdb itself ran the RACE reads through MiXCR, one entry per CDR3 protein. Here the sample spans roughly 69,000 distinct CDR3 sequences, over 9% being singletons.

This TCR was recovered from a woman in her forties or fifties with alopecia areata. Some clones in this sample may be carry-over from other donors' samples. This sequence joins TRBV5-1 and TRBJ1-1; D remains ambiguous. Source: whole blood, taken in connection with sensitization to the hapten diphenylcyclopropenone (DPC). CDR3 amino acids: CASSLGNPDTEAFF. In nucleotides, the CDR3 is TGCGCCAGCAGCTTGGGCAACCCGGACACTGAAGCTTTCTTT.